These 13 T cell receptor beta chains share one sample of origin, sequenced in a study of regulatory T cells in long-lasting Graves disease. Time point described: newly diagnosed GD, antithyroid drugs for less than 3 months. The TCR library was made from RNA extracted from PBMCs. Researchers made TCR beta libraries by using iRepertoire HTBI primers and running Arm-PCR on CDR3 regions. From the multiplex PCR reads, TCRdb called clonotypes with MiXCR, one entry per CDR3 protein. The data contain around 460,000 distinct CDR3 sequences, about 15% of them singletons. The sample was also reused in another study, on T cells in Graves' hyperthyroidism and ophthalmopathy.

The starting material was peripheral blood mononuclear cells (PBMCs), obtained at new diagnosis, from a patient treated with antithyroid drugs. Every receptor here comes from a woman aged 50 to 65 with Graves disease.

This clonotype was counted many times. The rearrangement uses TRBV7-8 and TRBJ1-5; 9 bases are shared with TRBD1. Germline V gene sequence: CDR1 SGHVS, CDR2 FQNEAQ. V shed 5 bases, J shed 4 bases, and the junction held 12 bases outside the gene matches. This CDR3 has 17 residues. CDR3 bases: TGTGCCAGCAGCCGCCGAACAGGGGGCGCTGGGAATCAGCCCCAGCATTTT. It yields the protein CASSRRTGGAGNQPQHF.

This clonotype was picked up many times. V gene TRBV7-3 combines with J gene TRBJ2-1; TRBD2 agrees at 7 bases. V lost 3 bases to trimming and J lost 1 base; unmatched junction nucleotides: 6. Germline V gene data show CDR1 as SGHTA and CDR2 as FQGTGA. This CDR3 is 16 amino acids long. Here the CDR3 reads CASSFGGSYSYNEQFF. The CDR3 DNA sequence: TGTGCCAGCAGCTTCGGCGGGAGTTATTCCTACAATGAGCAGTTCTTC.

The rearrangement uses TRBV18 and TRBJ2-2; no firm D call. V was pared by 4 bases and J by 2 bases, with 14 bases between. The CDR3 extends over 16 amino acids. Germline CDR1 is KGHSH and CDR2 is LQKENI. The CDR3 is CASSQSTVSNTGELFF. The CDR3 nucleotides read TGTGCCAGCTCACAATCCACAGTGTCTAACACCGGGGAGCTGTTTTTT.

The chain combines TRBV27 with TRBJ1-6; a weak D match, TRBD1 (6 bases). The V and J ends lost 4 bases and 8 bases respectively, with 12 bases between them. CDR1 and CDR2 from the germline V gene are MNHEY and SMNVEV (reference sequence). The CDR3 spans 14 residues. CDR3 residues: CASSSAGADSPLHF. The CDR3 nucleotides read TGTGCCAGCAGTTCGGCAGGGGCGGATTCACCCCTCCACTTT.

There are many counts of this clonotype. This CDR3 reads CASSPGTGSRQPQHF. The CDR3 DNA sequence: TGTGCCAGCAGTCCAGGGACAGGGTCGCGTCAGCCCCAGCATTTT. The rearrangement links TRBV28 to TRBJ1-5, with 9 bases fitting TRBD1. Germline trimming cut 5 bases from V and 6 bases from J; bases unmatched to any gene: 8. CDR3 size: 15 residues. CDR1 is MDHEN, CDR2 SYDVKM, per germline.

This clonotype was detected many times. The chain uses TRBV7-9 and TRBJ1-1; perhaps TRBD1 as D (5 bases). This CDR3 spans 16 amino acids. Per germline, CDR1 SEHNR and CDR2 FQNEAQ (reference sequence). V was cut by 0 bases and J by 1 base, with 12 bases left in between. The CDR3 sequence is CASSLAGRQGNTEAFF. DNA for the CDR3: TGTGCCAGCAGCTTAGCGGGGCGGCAGGGGAACACTGAAGCTTTCTTT.

This clonotype was picked up a small number of times. DNA of the CDR3: TGTGCCAGCTCACAGGACAGGGGGTGGATGAACAATCAGCCCCAGCATTTT. Protein sequence: CASSQDRGWMNNQPQHF. The chain uses TRBV18 and TRBJ1-5, with 10 bases that match TRBD1. V shed 4 bases and J 3 bases; nucleotides not matched to a gene: 9. CDR3 length: 17 residues. Per germline, CDR1 KGHSH and CDR2 LQKENI.

As to this clonotype: A read error may explain this, as a much larger clone is one base away. The DNA for the CDR3 is TGTGCCAGCTCACCGGGGGAGTATGGTTGCTACTTC. Translation gives CASSPGEYGCYF. This chain connects TRBV18 to TRBJ2-7; tentatively, D is TRBD1 or TRBD2 (5 bases each). In germline, CDR1 is KGHSH, CDR2 LQKENI. This CDR3 has 12 amino acids. V lost 3 bases, J lost 13 bases, and 16 bases lay in between.

This clonotype was seen a handful of times. The rearrangement uses TRBV28 and TRBJ2-5; 7 bases line up with TRBD1. The CDR3 extends over 16 amino acids. From germline, CDR1 is MDHEN and CDR2 SYDVKM. V dropped 6 bases and J dropped 2; count of bases not matched to a gene: 12. The CDR3 coding sequence is TGTGCCAGCAGGTTCTCGACAGGGCACACACAAGAGACCCAGTACTTC. This gives the protein CASRFSTGHTQETQYF.

In this sample, this clonotype turned up once. The J gene is TRBJ1-1, the V gene TRBV12-3 or TRBV12-4; D uncertain. V was trimmed by 3 bases and J by 1 base, leaving 18 bases between them. This CDR3 spans 17 amino acids. In DNA, the CDR3 is TGTGCCAGCAGTTTTACTTTCCGTCGACAAACGAACACTGAAGCTTTCTTT. Residues: CASSFTFRRQTNTEAFF.

This clonotype has only a few counts. The rearrangement uses TRBV5-7 and TRBJ1-1; D is unclear. TRBV5-7 falls under the ORF class, with uncertain function. The CDR3 is made up of 15 amino acids. V was shortened by 6 bases and J by 0 bases, with 15 bases between the two germline ends. CDR3 loop: CASTWGGKVNTEAFF. CDR3 nucleotides: TGTGCCAGCACCTGGGGTGGAAAGGTGAACACTGAAGCTTTCTTT.

There are many counts of this clonotype. The chain links TRBV18 to TRBJ1-5; D ambiguous. The V gene lost 1 base and the J gene lost 16 bases, with 17 bases spanning the gap. The germline gives CDR1 KGHSH, CDR2 LQKENI. The CDR3 runs to 13 residues. CDR3 protein: CASSPRELHSVHF. The CDR3 DNA reads TGTGCCAGCTCACCACGGGAACTCCATTCAGTACATTTT. The variable domain in full, with the rest retrieved from reference TRBV18 and TRBJ1-5, is NAGVMQNPRHLVRRRGQEARLRCSPMKGHSHVYWYRQLPEEGLKFMVYLQKENIIDESGMPKERFSAEFPKEGPSILRIQQVVRGDSAAYFCASSPRELHSVHFGDGTRLSIL.

This clonotype was detected a few times. This sequence joins TRBV4-1 and TRBJ1-2; D is unclear. The CDR3 runs to 15 residues. CDR1 is MGHRA and CDR2 is YSYEKL in the germline V gene. The V end was cut by 0 bases, the J end by 5 bases, with 13 bases between. CDR3 amino acids: CASSQEGSLRYGYTF. The CDR3 region has the DNA TGCGCCAGCAGCCAAGAGGGTAGCCTCAGATATGGCTACACCTTC.